The entry below describes one TCR beta chain. The antigen is not known. Each CDR3 protein is one row after TCRdb ran MiXCR on the 5' RACE reads. Of hundreds of thousands of distinct CDR3 sequences listed, 15% to 20% are singletons. This specimen comes from a study of T-cell memory formation after mild COVID-19. The overall study: TCR clusters largely stayed donor specific. Findings of the study overall: Memory from before infection featured some responding clones, which suggests cross-reactive memory joined. Chiefly within CM and EM were the contracting CD4+ clones; CD8+ ones were within EMRA. Among clones peaking at day 37 in the second wave, SARS-CoV-2 specificity remained unconfirmed.

Germline-derived CDR1 and CDR2 are SGHRS and YFSETQ. There are 14 residues in the CDR3. Trimming cost V 3 bases and J 3 bases, with 11 bases left between them. This receptor was taken from an adult woman who had mild COVID-19 (a few samples of this study predate the infection). Cell type and time point are not known. This chain joins TRBV5-1 and TRBJ2-3, with D tentatively TRBD2 (6 bases). The sample consisted of PBMCs or a T cell subset sorted from them (not recorded which). Here the CDR3 DNA reads TGCGCCAGCAGCTCGGGACTCCCGACAGATACGCAGTATTTT. Translating gives CASSSGLPTDTQYF.